The following is a TCR beta chain sequence with its context. This entry belongs to a study of technical replicates of blood from a few donors. Germline lookup yields CDR1 SNHLY and CDR2 FYNNEI. V dropped 4 bases and J dropped 6 bases, with 9 bases sitting between them. The CDR3 is made up of 12 amino acids. Clones were read by immunoSEQ multiplex PCR, and TCRdb kept only the in-frame ones, dropping some. The data show 90,000 or so clones, more than 85% seen once. V usage is TRBV2 and J usage is TRBJ1-1, with D possibly matching TRBD1 (5 bases). Material for sequencing was T cells isolated from PBMCs. The receptor was derived from a human donor in good health. The CDR3 nucleotides are TGTGCCAGCAGTGGGGGCACGGCTGAAGCTTTCTTT. This translates into CASSGGTAEAFF.